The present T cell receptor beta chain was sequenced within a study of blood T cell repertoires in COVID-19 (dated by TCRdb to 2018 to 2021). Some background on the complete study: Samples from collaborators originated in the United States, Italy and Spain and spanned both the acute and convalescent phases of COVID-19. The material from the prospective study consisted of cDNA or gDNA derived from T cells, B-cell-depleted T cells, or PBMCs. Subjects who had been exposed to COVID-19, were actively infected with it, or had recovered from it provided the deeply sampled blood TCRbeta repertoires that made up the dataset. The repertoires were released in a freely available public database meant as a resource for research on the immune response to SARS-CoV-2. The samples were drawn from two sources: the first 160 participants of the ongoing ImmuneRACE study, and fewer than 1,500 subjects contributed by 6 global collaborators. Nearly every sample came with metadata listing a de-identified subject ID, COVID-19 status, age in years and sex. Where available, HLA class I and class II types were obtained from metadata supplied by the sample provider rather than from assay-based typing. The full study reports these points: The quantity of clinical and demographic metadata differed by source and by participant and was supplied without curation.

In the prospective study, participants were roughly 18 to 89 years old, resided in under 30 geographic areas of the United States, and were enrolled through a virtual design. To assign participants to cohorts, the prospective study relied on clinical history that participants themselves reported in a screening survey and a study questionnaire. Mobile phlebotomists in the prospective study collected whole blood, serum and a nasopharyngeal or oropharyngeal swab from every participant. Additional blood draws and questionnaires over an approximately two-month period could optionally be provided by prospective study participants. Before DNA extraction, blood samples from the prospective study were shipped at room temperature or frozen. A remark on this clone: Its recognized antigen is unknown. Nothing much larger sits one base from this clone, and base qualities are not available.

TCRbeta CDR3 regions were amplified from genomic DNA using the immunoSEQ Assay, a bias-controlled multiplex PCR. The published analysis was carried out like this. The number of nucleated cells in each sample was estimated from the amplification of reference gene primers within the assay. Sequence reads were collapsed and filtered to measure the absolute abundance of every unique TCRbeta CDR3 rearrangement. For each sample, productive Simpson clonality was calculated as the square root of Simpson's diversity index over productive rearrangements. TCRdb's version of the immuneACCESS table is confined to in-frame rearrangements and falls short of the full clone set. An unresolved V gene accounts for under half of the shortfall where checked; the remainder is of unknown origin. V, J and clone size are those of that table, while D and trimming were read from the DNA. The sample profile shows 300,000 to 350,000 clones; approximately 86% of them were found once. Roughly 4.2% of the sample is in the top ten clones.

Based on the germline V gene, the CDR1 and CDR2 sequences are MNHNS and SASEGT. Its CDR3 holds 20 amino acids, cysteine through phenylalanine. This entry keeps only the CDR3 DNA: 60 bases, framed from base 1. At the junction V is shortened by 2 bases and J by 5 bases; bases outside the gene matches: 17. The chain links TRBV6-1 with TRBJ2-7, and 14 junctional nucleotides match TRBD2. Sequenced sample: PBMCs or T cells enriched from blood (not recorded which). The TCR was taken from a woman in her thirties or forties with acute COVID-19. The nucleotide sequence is TGTGCCAGCAGTGAATGGGGGGGACTAGCGGGGGCCGGCCGTAGGAACGAGCAGTACTTC. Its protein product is CASSEWGGLAGAGRRNEQYF.